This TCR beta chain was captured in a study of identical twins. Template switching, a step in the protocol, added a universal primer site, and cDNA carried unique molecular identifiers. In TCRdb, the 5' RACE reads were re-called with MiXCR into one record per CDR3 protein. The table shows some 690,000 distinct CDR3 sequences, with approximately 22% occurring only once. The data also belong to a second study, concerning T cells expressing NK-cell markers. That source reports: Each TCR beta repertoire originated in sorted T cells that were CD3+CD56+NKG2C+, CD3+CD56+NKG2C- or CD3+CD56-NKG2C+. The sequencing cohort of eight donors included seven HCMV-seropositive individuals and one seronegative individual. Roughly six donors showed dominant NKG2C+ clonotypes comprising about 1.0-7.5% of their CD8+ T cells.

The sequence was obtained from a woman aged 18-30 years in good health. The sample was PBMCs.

The CDR3 nucleotides read TGTGCCAGCTCTCCGACTCCGGTGGAGCAGTACTTC. This translates into CASSPTPVEQYF. The J gene is TRBJ2-7, the V gene TRBV18; D not certain. Trimming left V 6 bases short and J 7 bases short, with 13 bases between. Germline values: CDR1 KGHSH, CDR2 LQKENI. This CDR3 is built from 12 residues.